This T cell receptor (beta chain) was sequenced in a study of blood T cell repertoires in COVID-19. The wider study: Nucleic acid was either cDNA or gDNA, and it came from T cells, B-cell-depleted T cells, or PBMCs.

Sequenced by immunoSEQ multiplex PCR; TCRdb stores in-frame clones only, minus some. The repertoire holds approximately 90,000 clones, with over 80% as singletons. The clonotype originates from a woman over 75 with active or convalescent COVID-19. Sequencing was carried out using peripheral blood.

The CDR3 bases are TGTGCCAGCATTGGGACTCGGAACACCGGGGAGCTGTTTTTT. This translates into CASIGTRNTGELFF. This rearrangement joins TRBV6-5 to TRBJ2-2; a possible D gene is TRBD2 (6 bases). Germline-derived CDR1 and CDR2 are MNHEY and SVGAGI. This CDR3 is 14 amino acids long. V lost 7 bases, J lost 1 base, and 10 bases lay in between.